Detailed here is one T cell receptor (beta chain). Its antigen is still unknown. This entry is derived from a study of CD8 T cells in Susac syndrome. In the study overall: At blood draw, Susac syndrome patients were therapy-naive, on corticosteroids, or on intravenous immunoglobulin alone. Study-level points and caveats: In its TCR sequencing and HLA analysis, the study acknowledged that the number of individuals was relatively small. When the CD4+ T cell repertoires of patients with Susac syndrome were examined, they did not show any clonal expansion.

CD8+ and CD4+ T cells were negatively isolated; TEMRA cells were FACS-enriched. V lost 3 bases and J lost 7, with 4 bases in between. The CDR3 covers 11 residues. The RNA input was roughly 0.45 to 1 ug, and it was reverse transcribed with random hexamers. In TCRdb, the immunoSEQ multiplex PCR reads were re-called with MiXCR into one record per CDR3 protein. The sample lists fewer than 200,000 distinct CDR3 sequences; 75% to 95% were seen once. This TCR was sampled from a human donor with Susac syndrome. The sample consisted of CD4+ T cells from PBMCs. The gene calls are TRBV12-3 or TRBV12-4 and TRBJ2-1; D remains unclear. The CDR3 region has the DNA TGTGCCAGCAGTTTTGTAAATGAGCAGTTCTTC. Its protein product is CASSFVNEQFF.